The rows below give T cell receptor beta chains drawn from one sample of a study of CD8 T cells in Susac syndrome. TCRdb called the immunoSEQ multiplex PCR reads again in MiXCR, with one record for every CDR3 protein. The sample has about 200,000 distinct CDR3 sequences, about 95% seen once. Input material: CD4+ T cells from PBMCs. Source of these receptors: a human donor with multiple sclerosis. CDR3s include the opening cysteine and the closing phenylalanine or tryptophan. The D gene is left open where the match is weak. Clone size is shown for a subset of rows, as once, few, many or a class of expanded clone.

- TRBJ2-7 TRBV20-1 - TGCAGTGCTAGAGATGTCCCGCGGCAGGGAGACTACGAGCAGTACTTC CSARDVPRQGDYEQYF
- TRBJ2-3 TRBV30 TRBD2 TGTGCCTGGAGTGTAAGCGGGGCCCCCACAGATACGCAGTATTTT CAWSVSGAPTDTQYF
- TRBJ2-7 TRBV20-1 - TGCAGTGCTAGAGCGGGCGGTCTACCCTACGAGCAGTACTTC CSARAGGLPYEQYF
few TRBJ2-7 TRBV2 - TGTGCCAGCAGTGAAGGGGGCGAGCAGTACTTC CASSEGGEQYF
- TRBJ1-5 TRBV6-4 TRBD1 TGTGCCAGCAGTCCGGGACAGGGGCAGCCCCAGCATTTT CASSPGQGQPQHF
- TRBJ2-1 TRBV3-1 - TGTGCCAGCAGCCTCCGAGACTCTTCCTACAATGAGCAGTTCTTC CASSLRDSSYNEQFF
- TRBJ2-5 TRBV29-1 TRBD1 TGCAGCGCACAGGGGGGAGAGACCCAGTACTTC CSAQGGETQYF
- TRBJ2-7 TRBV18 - TGTGCCAGCTCATCCTCAGGGGCGACCTACGAGCAGTACTTC CASSSSGATYEQYF
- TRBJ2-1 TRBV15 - TGTGCCACCAGCGCCCGGGGGGACAGGTCCTACAATGAGCAGTTCTTC CATSARGDRSYNEQFF
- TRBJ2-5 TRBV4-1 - TGCGCCAGCAGCCTCCCAGGAGGGGGCGGGAGTGAGACCCAGTACTTC CASSLPGGGGSETQYF
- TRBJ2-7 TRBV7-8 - TGTGCCAGCAGCCTCCCCGACACTTCCTACGAGCAGTACTTC CASSLPDTSYEQYF
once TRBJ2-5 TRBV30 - TGTGCCTGGAGTGTAGGAGAAGAGACCCAGTACTTC CAWSVGEETQYF
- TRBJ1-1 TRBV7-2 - TGTGCCAGCAGCTTAGTGCACGGATTGAACACTGAAGCTTTCTTT CASSLVHGLNTEAFF
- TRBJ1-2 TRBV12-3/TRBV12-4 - TGTGCCAGCAGTCGGAAGAGAGAGAGTAACTATGGCTACACCTTC CASSRKRESNYGYTF
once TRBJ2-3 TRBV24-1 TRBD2 TGTGCCACCAGTGATTTGCGGGCCAGCGGGACCACAGATACGCAGTATTTT CATSDLRASGTTDTQYF
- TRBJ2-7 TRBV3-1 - TGTGCCAGCAGCCAGCGCGGAAAATACGAGCAGTACTTC CASSQRGKYEQYF
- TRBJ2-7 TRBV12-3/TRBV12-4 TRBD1 TGTGCCAGCAGTTCGGGACAGGACCGCGAGCAGTACTTC CASSSGQDREQYF
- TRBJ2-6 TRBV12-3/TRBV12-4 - TGTGCCAGCACTCAGGGGTCACGGAGCTCTGGGGCCAACGTCCTGACTTTC CASTQGSRSSGANVLTF
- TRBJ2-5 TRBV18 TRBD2 TGTGCCAGCTCACCAAATACGGGAGGGCCTGGGGAGACCCAGTACTTC CASSPNTGGPGETQYF
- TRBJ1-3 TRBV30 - TGTGCCTGGGAGCCCGGGAGCATTGGAAACACCATATATTTT CAWEPGSIGNTIYF
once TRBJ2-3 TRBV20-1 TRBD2 TGCAGTGCTAGAGATGGACTAGCTGCAGATACGCAGTATTTT CSARDGLAADTQYF
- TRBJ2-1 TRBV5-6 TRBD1 TGTGCCAGCAGCACCCCCGGGACAGGGATACGAAGTGAGCAGTTCTTC CASSTPGTGIRSEQFF
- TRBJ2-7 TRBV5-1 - TGCGCCAGCAGCTTGACCGGACAGCCCTACGAGCAGTACTTC CASSLTGQPYEQYF
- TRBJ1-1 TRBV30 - TGTGCCTGGAGAAAAGGCACTGAAGCTTTCTTT CAWRKGTEAFF
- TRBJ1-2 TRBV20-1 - TGCAGTGCTCGTAACCGGGACGCCGGAGATGGGGGCTACACCTTC CSARNRDAGDGGYTF
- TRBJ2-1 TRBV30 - TGTGCCTGGAGTGTATGGGAAGGACTACGTTACAATGAGCAGTTCTTC CAWSVWEGLRYNEQFF
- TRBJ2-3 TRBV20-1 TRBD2 TGCAGTGCCCCAGCGGGATTAGATACGCAGTATTTT CSAPAGLDTQYF
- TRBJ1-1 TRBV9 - TGTGCCAGCAGCCTTCGAACCTGGGACACTGAAGCTTTCTTT CASSLRTWDTEAFF
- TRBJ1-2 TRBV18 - TGTGCCAGCTCACCGAGTGTTGGGGGCTATGGCTACACCTTC CASSPSVGGYGYTF